This T cell receptor (beta chain) stems from a study of identical twins. This clonotype was detected ten times or more. Its specificity is not known. In TCRdb, the 5' RACE reads were re-called with MiXCR into one record per CDR3 protein. The data contain a few hundred thousand distinct CDR3 sequences, roughly 8.7% of them seen just once; the ten biggest clones take up approximately 3%. V was trimmed by 8 bases and J by 1 base, leaving 15 bases between them. CDR3 length equals 14 residues. Looked up from germline, CDR1 is DFQATT and CDR2 is SNEGSKA (reference sequence). Study-wide results and limits: Excess twin sharing in beta out-of-frame sequences was weaker.

The same sample was also studied in work on yellow fever vaccine responses in identical twins.

The genes are TRBV20-1 and TRBJ2-1, with D maybe TRBD2 (7 bases). The source material was CD8+ T cells sorted from blood. The receptor comes from a woman younger than 35 in good health. The CDR3 DNA is TGCAGTTTACGTAGGGGGGGTTCCTACAATGAGCAGTTCTTC. Protein sequence: CSLRRGGSYNEQFF.